Shown below are 19 T cell receptor beta chains from a single sample sequenced in a study of T cell responses to AZD1222 COVID-19 vaccine. Sequenced by immunoSEQ multiplex PCR; TCRdb stores in-frame clones only, minus some. The table has 140,000 or so clones, around nine tenths seen once; the top ten hold around 3%. The input for sequencing was peripheral blood, taken 28 days after the second AZD1222 dose. These receptors were collected from an adult who received the AZD1222 COVID-19 vaccine.

The chain has TRBV10-1 and TRBJ2-7, with a possible D match to TRBD2 (6 bases). The germline gives CDR1 WNHNN, CDR2 SYGVQD (reference sequence). CDR3 length: 13 residues. Trimming stripped 5 bases from V and 7 bases from J, with 15 bases between. The CDR3 spells CASSMTRESEQYF. For the CDR3, the DNA is TGCGCCAGCAGTATGACCCGGGAGAGTGAGCAGTACTTC.

The chain uses TRBV7-9 and TRBJ2-3, with no clear D. V was clipped by 4 bases and J by 2 bases, with 1 base between them. CDR1 is SEHNR, CDR2 FQNEAQ, per germline (reference sequence). This CDR3 has 11 amino acids. The CDR3 coding sequence is TGTGCCAGCAGCTACACAGATACGCAGTATTTT. This translates into CASSYTDTQYF.

This clone was detected only once. The genes are TRBV9 and TRBJ1-2; possibly TRBD1 for D (5 bases). This CDR3 is 12 amino acids long. Germline V gene data show CDR1 as SGDLS and CDR2 as YYNGEE. Trimming removed 1 base at V and 8 bases at J, with 9 bases between. DNA of the CDR3: TGTGCCAGCAGCGTACGGGACGGGGGCTACACCTTC. The encoded protein is CASSVRDGGYTF.

The gene calls are TRBV11-2 and TRBJ1-4, with TRBD1 as a possible D gene (5 bases). This CDR3 has 15 residues. The V end was cut by 1 base, the J end by 6 bases, with 12 bases between. CDR1 SGHAT and CDR2 FQNNGV come from the germline V gene. CDR3 sequence reads: CASSLGPGRDEKLFF. The CDR3 coding sequence is TGTGCCAGCAGCTTAGGTCCAGGGAGGGATGAAAAACTGTTTTTT.

Only one count was recorded for this clone. The V and J genes are TRBV27 and TRBJ1-6; a possible D gene is TRBD1 (5 bases). Trimming cost V 6 bases and J 7 bases, with 16 bases left between them. The CDR3 spans 15 residues. CDR1 is MNHEY and CDR2 is SMNVEV in the germline V gene (reference sequence). The CDR3 spells CASREEGSGNSPLHF. CDR3 DNA: TGTGCCAGCAGGGAAGAGGGGTCTGGGAATTCACCCCTCCACTTT.

The V and J genes are TRBV9 and TRBJ2-1; no clear D. CDR3 size: 13 residues. V lost 4 bases to trimming and J lost 8 bases, with 13 bases between them. Germline CDR1 is SGDLS and CDR2 is YYNGEE. The CDR3 protein is CASSPRWTDEQFF. The CDR3 DNA is TGTGCCAGCAGCCCGAGGTGGACGGATGAGCAGTTCTTC.

This rearrangement joins TRBV15 to TRBJ2-7, with 7 bases matching TRBD1. V was pared by 5 bases and J by 2 bases, with 6 bases of the junction left unmatched. The germline gives CDR1 LNHNV, CDR2 YYDKDF (reference sequence). The CDR3 length is 14 residues. The DNA for the CDR3 is TGTGCCACCAGCCCGAGACAGGGCCCCTACGAGCAGTACTTC. Protein: CATSPRQGPYEQYF.

The chain employs TRBV30 and TRBJ2-7, with D hard to call. This CDR3 is built from 13 residues. CDR1 and CDR2 (germline): GTSNPN, SVGIG (reference sequence). The V gene lost 5 bases and the J gene lost 1 base, with 12 bases spanning the gap. The CDR3 region has the DNA TGTGCCTGGTCCGAAATAGGGTCCTACGAGCAGTACTTC. Residues: CAWSEIGSYEQYF.

This rearrangement joins TRBV24-1 to TRBJ1-1; unclear D gene. The CDR3 is 13 amino acids. CDR1 and CDR2 (germline): KGHDR, SFDVKD. Deletions cut 3 bases from V and 4 bases from J, with 8 bases between. CDR3 in DNA: TGTGCCACCAGTGATCGTAAGGGCACTGAAGCTTTCTTT. It is translated as CATSDRKGTEAFF.

This chain connects TRBV19 to TRBJ2-3; TRBD2 agrees at 8 bases. Trimming removed 5 bases from V and 4 bases from J; junction bases left unmatched: 8. CDR1 and CDR2 from the germline V gene are LNHDA and SQIVND (reference sequence). This CDR3 has 15 amino acids. CDR3 in amino acids: CASSPSGGAPDTQYF. CDR3 bases: TGTGCCAGTAGTCCCTCCGGGGGGGCCCCAGATACGCAGTATTTT. The entire variable domain, with the rest obtained from reference TRBV19 and TRBJ2-3, is as follows: DGGITQSPKYLFRKEGQNVTLSCEQNLNHDAMYWYRQDPGQGLRLIYYSQIVNDFQKGDIAEGYSVSREKKESFPLTVTSAQKNPTAFYLCASSPSGGAPDTQYFGPGTRLTVL.

V is TRBV2 and J is TRBJ2-1, with D tentatively TRBD1 or TRBD2 (5 bases each). Germline loops: CDR1 SNHLY, CDR2 FYNNEI. This CDR3 contains 15 residues. V was cut by 3 bases and J by 8 bases, with 17 bases left in between. CDR3: CASSDGASPFDEQFF. The DNA for the CDR3 is TGTGCCAGCAGTGATGGGGCTAGCCCTTTCGATGAGCAGTTCTTC.

This chain connects TRBV7-3 to TRBJ2-7, with TRBD2 matching 7 bases. J lost 3 bases, V lost 2 bases, and 7 bases had no gene match. Germline assignment: CDR1 SGHTA and CDR2 FQGTGA. The length of the CDR3 is 15 residues. CDR3 region: CASSLFGGGNYEQYF. The CDR3 nucleotides are TGTGCCAGCAGCTTATTTGGGGGAGGGAACTACGAGCAGTACTTC. Complete variable domain (other parts from reference TRBV7-3 and TRBJ2-7): GAGVSQTPSNKVTEKGKYVELRCDPISGHTALYWYRQSLGQGPEFLIYFQGTGAADDSGLPNDRFFAVRPEGSVSTLKIQRTERGDSAVYLCASSLFGGGNYEQYFGPGTRLTVT.

V is TRBV9 and J is TRBJ2-7; no clear D. In germline, CDR1 is SGDLS, CDR2 YYNGEE. Trimming took off 4 bases at V and 2 bases at J, with 10 bases between the two ends. This CDR3 is 13 amino acids long. In DNA, the CDR3 is TGTGCCAGCAGCCCGGGCCAAACCTACGAGCAGTACTTC. It translates to CASSPGQTYEQYF.

The table lists this clone with a count of one. The chain combines TRBV5-5 with TRBJ2-7; 9 bases are a match to TRBD1. CDR1 and CDR2 from the germline V gene are SGHKS and YYEKEE (reference sequence). Trimming cost V 4 bases and J 6 bases; bases outside gene matches: 14. This CDR3 region has 16 residues. The CDR3 reads CASSPRGQGLGSEQYF. CDR3 DNA sequence: TGTGCCAGCAGCCCTCGGGGACAGGGTTTGGGGAGCGAGCAGTACTTC.

The chain is built from TRBV12-3 or TRBV12-4 and TRBJ2-7; D tentatively reads TRBD1 or TRBD2 (7 bases each). The CDR3 covers 13 residues. Trimming stripped 5 bases from V and 6 bases from J, with 14 bases between. DNA for the CDR3: TGTGCCAGCAGTCTTGGGGAGGGGGCCGAGCAGTACTTC. It codes for CASSLGEGAEQYF.

The chain joins TRBV24-1 to TRBJ1-5; D is uncertain. The germline V gene has CDR1 KGHDR and CDR2 SFDVKD. V was clipped by 5 bases and J by 6 bases, with 10 bases between them. This CDR3 comprises 13 residues. CDR3 region: CATSVSGFQPQHF. In nucleotides, the CDR3 is TGTGCCACCAGTGTTAGCGGGTTTCAGCCCCAGCATTTT.

V gene TRBV3-1 (or the pseudogene TRBV3-2) combines with J gene TRBJ2-1; TRBD2 matches at 13 bases. Per the germline V gene, CDR1 is LGHDT and CDR2 is YNNKEL (reference sequence). CDR3 size: 16 residues. V lost 3 bases and J lost 7; bases outside the gene matches: 6. CDR3 bases: TGTGCCAGCAGCCACTGGACTAGCGGGGGTAGTAATGAGCAGTTCTTC. Amino acid sequence: CASSHWTSGGSNEQFF.

CDR3 in amino acids: CASSLKEYIRYTF. CDR3 nucleotides: TGTGCCAGCAGCTTAAAGGAGTACATTCGCTACACCTTC. V usage is TRBV7-2 and J usage is TRBJ1-2; D is ambiguous. The CDR3 consists of 13 residues. With 2 bases removed from V and 9 bases from J, the gap between germline ends came to 13 bases. From germline, CDR1 is SGHTA and CDR2 FQGNSA.

For the CDR3, the DNA is TGTGCCAGCAGCCTACGACAAGGACTAGCAGTGCAGTACTTC. Translating gives CASSLRQGLAVQYF. The chain is built from TRBV25-1 and TRBJ2-7; 8 bases are shared with TRBD2. The CDR3 is made up of 14 amino acids. Germline lookup yields CDR1 MGHDK and CDR2 SYGVNS. J was trimmed by 9 bases and V by 6 bases; bases with no gene match: 13.